This T cell receptor (beta chain) appears in the sequencing data of a study of CD8 T cells in ankylosing spondylitis. This clonotype was picked up a small number of times. A quantitative 5'-RACE method, one with molecular barcodes, was used to make TCR beta libraries. TCRdb reprocessed the 5' RACE reads via MiXCR and lists one record per CDR3 protein. The repertoire holds under 150,000 distinct CDR3 sequences, approximately 9.2% seen once, with 7.3% in the top ten. V dropped 6 bases and J dropped 1 base, with 10 bases sitting between them. The CDR3 loop spans 14 amino acids. Germline V CDR1 and CDR2: SEHNR, FQNEAQ (reference sequence).

Sequencing was carried out using synovial fluid, either unsorted or a sorted T cell fraction (not recorded which). This sequence was found in a male donor with ankylosing spondylitis. The J gene is TRBJ1-5, the V gene TRBV7-9; weak D call: TRBD1 (5 bases). Here the CDR3 reads CASSQGSSNQPQHF. The CDR3 coding sequence is TGTGCCAGCAGTCAGGGAAGCAGCAATCAGCCCCAGCATTTT.